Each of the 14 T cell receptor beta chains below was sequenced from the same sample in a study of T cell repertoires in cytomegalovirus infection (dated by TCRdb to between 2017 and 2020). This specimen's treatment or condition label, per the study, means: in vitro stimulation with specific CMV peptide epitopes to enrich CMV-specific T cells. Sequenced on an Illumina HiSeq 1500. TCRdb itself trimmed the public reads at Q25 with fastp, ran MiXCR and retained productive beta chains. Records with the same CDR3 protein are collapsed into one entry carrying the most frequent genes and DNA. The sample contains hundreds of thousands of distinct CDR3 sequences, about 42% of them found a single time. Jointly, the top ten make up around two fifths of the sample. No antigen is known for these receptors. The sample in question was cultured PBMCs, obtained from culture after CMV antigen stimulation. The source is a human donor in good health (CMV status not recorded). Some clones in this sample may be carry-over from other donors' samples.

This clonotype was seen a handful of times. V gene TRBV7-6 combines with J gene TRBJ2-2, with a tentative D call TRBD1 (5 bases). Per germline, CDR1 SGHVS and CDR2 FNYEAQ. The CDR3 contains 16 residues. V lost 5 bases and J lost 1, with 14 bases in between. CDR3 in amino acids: CASSPRQPKNTGELFF. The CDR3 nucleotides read TGTGCCAGCAGCCCCAGACAGCCAAAGAACACCGGGGAGCTGTTTTTT.

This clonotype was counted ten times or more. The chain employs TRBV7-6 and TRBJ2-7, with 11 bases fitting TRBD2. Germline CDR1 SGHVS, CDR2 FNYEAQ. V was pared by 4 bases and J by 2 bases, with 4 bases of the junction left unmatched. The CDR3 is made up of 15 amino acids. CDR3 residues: CASSSRLAGTYEQYF. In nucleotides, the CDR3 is TGTGCCAGCAGCTCCAGACTAGCGGGAACCTACGAGCAGTACTTC.

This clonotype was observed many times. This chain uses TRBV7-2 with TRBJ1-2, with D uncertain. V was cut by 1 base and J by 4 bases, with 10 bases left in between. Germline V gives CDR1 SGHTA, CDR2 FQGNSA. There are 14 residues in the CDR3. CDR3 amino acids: CASSLVGLFYGYTF. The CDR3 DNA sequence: TGTGCCAGCAGCTTAGTTGGTTTATTCTATGGCTACACCTTC.

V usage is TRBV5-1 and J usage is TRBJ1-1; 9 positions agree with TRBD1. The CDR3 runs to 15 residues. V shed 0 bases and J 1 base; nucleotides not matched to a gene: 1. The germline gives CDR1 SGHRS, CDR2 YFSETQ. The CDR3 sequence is CASSLGGQGNTEAFF. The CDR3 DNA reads TGCGCCAGCAGCTTGGGGGGACAGGGGAACACTGAAGCTTTCTTT.

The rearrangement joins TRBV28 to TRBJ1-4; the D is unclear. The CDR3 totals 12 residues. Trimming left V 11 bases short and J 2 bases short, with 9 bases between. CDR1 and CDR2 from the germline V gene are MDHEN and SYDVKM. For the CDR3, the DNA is TGTGCCGCTCGCATCACTAATGAAAAACTGTTTTTT. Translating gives CAARITNEKLFF.

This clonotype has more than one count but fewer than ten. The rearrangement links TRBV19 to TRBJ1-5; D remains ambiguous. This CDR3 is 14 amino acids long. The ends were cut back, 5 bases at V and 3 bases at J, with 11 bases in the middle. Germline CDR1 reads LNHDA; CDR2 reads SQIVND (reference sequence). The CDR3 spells CASSPRSSNQPQHF. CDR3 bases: TGTGCCAGTAGTCCAAGGTCCTCCAATCAGCCCCAGCATTTT.

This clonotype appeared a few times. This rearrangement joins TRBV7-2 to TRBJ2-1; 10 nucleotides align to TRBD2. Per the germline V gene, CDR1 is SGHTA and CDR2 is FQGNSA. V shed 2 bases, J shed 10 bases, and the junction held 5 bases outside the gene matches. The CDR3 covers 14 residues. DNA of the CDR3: TGTGCCAGCAGCTTATCTAGCGGGAGTAAGGAGCAGTTCTTC. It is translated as CASSLSSGSKEQFF.

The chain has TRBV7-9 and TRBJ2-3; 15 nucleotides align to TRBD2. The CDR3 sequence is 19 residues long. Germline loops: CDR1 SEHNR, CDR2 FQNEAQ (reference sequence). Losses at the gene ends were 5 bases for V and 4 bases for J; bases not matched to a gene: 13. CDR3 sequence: CASSPRGLAGGRRADTQYF. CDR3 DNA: TGTGCCAGCAGCCCCCGAGGACTAGCGGGGGGGCGTAGGGCAGATACGCAGTATTTT.

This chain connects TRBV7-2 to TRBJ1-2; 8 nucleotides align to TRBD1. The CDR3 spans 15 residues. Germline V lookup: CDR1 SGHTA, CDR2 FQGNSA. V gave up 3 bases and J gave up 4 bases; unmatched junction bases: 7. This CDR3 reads CASSFSGTGGYGYTF. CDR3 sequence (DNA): TGTGCCAGCAGCTTCTCCGGGACAGGAGGCTATGGCTACACCTTC.

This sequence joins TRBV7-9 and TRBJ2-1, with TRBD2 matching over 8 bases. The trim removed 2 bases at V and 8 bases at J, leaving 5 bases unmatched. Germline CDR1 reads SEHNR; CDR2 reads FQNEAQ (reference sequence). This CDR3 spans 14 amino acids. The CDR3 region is CASSLRAGADEQFF. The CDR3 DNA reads TGTGCCAGCAGCTTACGAGCGGGAGCAGATGAGCAGTTCTTC.

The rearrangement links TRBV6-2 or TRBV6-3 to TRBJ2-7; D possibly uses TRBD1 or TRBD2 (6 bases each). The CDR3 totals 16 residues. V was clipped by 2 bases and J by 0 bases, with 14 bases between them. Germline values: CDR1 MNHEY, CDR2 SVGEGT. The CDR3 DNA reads TGTGCCAGCAGTTACGCGGGGACACCGAGCTCCTACGAGCAGTACTTC. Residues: CASSYAGTPSSYEQYF.

The CDR3 DNA sequence: TGTGCCAGCCCCCCAGCAGGGAGGACTGAAGCTTTCTTT. As protein: CASPPAGRTEAFF. The chain joins TRBV6-6 to TRBJ1-1; perhaps TRBD1 as D (5 bases). Trimming removed 8 bases from V and 5 bases from J, with 15 bases in between. The CDR3 is 13 amino acids. The V gene's germline CDR1 is MNHNY and CDR2 SVGAGI (reference sequence).

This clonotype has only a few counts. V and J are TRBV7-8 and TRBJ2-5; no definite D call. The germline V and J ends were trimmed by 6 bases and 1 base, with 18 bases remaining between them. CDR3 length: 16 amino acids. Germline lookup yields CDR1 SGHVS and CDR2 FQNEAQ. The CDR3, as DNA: TGTGCCAGCAGTTCAACCCCGGGCCGCACCCAAGAGACCCAGTACTTC. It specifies CASSSTPGRTQETQYF.

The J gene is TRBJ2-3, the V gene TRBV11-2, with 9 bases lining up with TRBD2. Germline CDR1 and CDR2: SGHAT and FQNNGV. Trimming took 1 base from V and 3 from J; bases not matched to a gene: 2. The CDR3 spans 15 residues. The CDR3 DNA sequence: TGTGCCAGCAGCTTAGGCGGGGGGGAAACAGATACGCAGTATTTT. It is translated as CASSLGGGETDTQYF.